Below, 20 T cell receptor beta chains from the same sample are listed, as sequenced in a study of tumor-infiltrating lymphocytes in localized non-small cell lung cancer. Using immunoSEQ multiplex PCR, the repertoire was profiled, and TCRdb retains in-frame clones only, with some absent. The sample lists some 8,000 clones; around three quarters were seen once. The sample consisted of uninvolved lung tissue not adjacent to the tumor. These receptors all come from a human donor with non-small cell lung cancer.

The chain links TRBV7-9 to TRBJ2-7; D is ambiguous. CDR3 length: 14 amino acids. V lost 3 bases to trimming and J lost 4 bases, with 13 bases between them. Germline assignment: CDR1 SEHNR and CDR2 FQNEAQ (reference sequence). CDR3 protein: CASSLDGSRYEQYF. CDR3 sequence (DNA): TGTGCCAGCAGCTTGGACGGGTCAAGATACGAGCAGTACTTC.

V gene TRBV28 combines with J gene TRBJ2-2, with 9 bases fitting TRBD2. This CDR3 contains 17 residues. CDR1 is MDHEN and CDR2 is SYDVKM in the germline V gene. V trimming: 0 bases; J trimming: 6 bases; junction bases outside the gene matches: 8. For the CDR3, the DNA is TGTGCCAGCAGTTTATGGTCTAGCGGGAAGGGCGCCGGGGAGCTGTTTTTT. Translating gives CASSLWSSGKGAGELFF.

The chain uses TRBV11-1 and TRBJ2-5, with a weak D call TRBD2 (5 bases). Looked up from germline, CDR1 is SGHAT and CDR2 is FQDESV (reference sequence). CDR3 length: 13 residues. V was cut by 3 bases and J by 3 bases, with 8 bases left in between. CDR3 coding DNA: TGTGCCAGCAGCTTTGGGCGGGAAGAGACCCAGTACTTC. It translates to CASSFGREETQYF.

The CDR3 is CAISEGSGSRSNEKLFF. In nucleotides, the CDR3 is TGTGCCATCAGCGAGGGATCAGGGAGCCGCTCTAATGAAAAACTGTTTTTT. This rearrangement joins TRBV10-3 to TRBJ1-4; D might be TRBD1 (5 bases). CDR1 and CDR2 (germline): ENHRY, SYGVKD. Trimming pared 6 bases from V and 3 bases from J, leaving 20 bases between. This CDR3 contains 17 residues.

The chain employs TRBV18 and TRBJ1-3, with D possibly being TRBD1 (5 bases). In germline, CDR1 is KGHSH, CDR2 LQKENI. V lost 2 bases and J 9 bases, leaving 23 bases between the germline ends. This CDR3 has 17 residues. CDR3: CASSPEGRGSRFGTIYF. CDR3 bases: TGTGCCAGCTCACCAGAAGGGAGGGGAAGTCGTTTCGGCACCATATATTTT.

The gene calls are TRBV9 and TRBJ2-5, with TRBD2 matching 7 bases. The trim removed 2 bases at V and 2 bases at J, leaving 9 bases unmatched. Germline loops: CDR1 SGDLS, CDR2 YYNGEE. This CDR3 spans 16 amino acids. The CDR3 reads CASSVGTNSRQETQYF. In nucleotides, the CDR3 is TGTGCCAGCAGCGTTGGGACTAATAGTCGTCAAGAGACCCAGTACTTC. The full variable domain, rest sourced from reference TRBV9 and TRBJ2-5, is DSGVTQTPKHLITATGQRVTLRCSPRSGDLSVYWYQQSLDQGLQFLIQYYNGEERAKGNILERFSAQQFPDLHSELNLSSLELGDSALYFCASSVGTNSRQETQYFGPGTRLLVL.

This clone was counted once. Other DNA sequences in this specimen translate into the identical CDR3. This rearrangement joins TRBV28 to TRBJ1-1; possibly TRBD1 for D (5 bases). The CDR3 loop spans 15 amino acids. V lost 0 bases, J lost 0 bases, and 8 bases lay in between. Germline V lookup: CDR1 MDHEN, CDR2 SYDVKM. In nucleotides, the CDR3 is TGTGCCAGCAGTTTATGGTCGACAGTGAACACTGAAGCTTTCTTT. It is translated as CASSLWSTVNTEAFF. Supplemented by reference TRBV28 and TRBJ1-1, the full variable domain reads DVKVTQSSRYLVKRTGEKVFLECVQDMDHENMFWYRQDPGLGLRLIYFSYDVKMKEKGDIPEGYSVSREKKERFSLILESASTNQTSMYLCASSLWSTVNTEAFFGQGTRLTVV.

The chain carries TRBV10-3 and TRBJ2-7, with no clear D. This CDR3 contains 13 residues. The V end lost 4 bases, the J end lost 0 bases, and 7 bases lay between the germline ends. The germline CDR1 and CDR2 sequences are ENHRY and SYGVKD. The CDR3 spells CAISASLSYEQYF. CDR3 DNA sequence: TGTGCCATCAGTGCGAGCCTCTCCTACGAGCAGTACTTC.

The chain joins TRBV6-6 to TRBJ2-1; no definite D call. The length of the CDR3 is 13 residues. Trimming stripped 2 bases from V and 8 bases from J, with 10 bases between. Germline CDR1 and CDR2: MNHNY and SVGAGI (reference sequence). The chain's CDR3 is CASSYPVSYEQFF. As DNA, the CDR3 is TGTGCCAGCAGTTACCCTGTCTCGTATGAGCAGTTCTTC.

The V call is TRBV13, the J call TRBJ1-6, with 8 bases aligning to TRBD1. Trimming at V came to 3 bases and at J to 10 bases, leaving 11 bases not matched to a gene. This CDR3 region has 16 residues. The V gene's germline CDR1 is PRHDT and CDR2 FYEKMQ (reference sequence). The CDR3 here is CASSFKAGGLLSPLHF. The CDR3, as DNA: TGTGCCAGCAGCTTTAAGGCAGGGGGCTTGTTGTCACCCCTCCACTTT.

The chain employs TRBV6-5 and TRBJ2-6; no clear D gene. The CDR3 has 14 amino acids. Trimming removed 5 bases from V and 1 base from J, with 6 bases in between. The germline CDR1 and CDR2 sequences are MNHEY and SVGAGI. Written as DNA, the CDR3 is TGTGCCAGCAGTCTCGCGTCTGGGGCCAACGTCCTGACTTTC. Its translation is CASSLASGANVLTF.

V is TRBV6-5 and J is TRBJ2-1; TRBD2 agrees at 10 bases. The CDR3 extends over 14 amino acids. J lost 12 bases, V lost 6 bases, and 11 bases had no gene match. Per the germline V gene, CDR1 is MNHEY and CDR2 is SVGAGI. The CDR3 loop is CASSGTSEALRQFF. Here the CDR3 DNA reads TGTGCCAGCAGCGGGACTAGCGAGGCCTTGAGGCAGTTCTTC.

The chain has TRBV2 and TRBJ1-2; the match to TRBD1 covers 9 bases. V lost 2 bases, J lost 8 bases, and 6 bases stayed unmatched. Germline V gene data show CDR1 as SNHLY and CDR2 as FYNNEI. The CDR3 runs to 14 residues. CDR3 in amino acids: CASSESRQGGGYTF. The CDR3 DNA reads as TGTGCCAGCAGTGAAAGTCGACAGGGGGGAGGCTACACCTTC.

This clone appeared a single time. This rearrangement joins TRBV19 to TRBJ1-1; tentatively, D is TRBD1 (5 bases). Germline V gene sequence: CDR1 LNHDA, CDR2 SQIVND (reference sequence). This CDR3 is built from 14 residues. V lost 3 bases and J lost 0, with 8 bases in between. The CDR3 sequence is CASSMQGMNTEAFF. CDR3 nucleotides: TGTGCCAGTAGTATGCAGGGTATGAACACTGAAGCTTTCTTT.

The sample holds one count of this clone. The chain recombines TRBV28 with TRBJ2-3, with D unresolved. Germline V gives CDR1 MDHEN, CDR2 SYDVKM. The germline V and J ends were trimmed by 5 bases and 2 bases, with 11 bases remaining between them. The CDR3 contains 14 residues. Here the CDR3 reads CASSPPVLTDTQYF. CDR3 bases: TGTGCCAGCAGTCCTCCCGTCCTCACAGATACGCAGTATTTT.

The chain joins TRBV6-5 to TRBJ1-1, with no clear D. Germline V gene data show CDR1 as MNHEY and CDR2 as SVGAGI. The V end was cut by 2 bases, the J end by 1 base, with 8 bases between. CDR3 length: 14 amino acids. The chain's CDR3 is CASSYTEGNTEAFF. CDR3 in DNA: TGTGCCAGCAGTTACACGGAGGGGAACACTGAAGCTTTCTTT.

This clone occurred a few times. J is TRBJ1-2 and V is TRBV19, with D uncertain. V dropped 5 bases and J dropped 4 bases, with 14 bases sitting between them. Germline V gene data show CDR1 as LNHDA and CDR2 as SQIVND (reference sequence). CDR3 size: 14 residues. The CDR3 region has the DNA TGTGCCAGTAGTCCTCACGACACAACCTATGGCTACACCTTC. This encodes CASSPHDTTYGYTF. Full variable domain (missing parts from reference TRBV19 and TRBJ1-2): DGGITQSPKYLFRKEGQNVTLSCEQNLNHDAMYWYRQDPGQGLRLIYYSQIVNDFQKGDIAEGYSVSREKKESFPLTVTSAQKNPTAFYLCASSPHDTTYGYTFGSGTRLTVV.

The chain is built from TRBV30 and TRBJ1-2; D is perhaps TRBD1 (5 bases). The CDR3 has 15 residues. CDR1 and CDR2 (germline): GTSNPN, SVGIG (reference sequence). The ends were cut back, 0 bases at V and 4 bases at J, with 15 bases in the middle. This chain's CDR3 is CAWSVGRGFTYGYTF. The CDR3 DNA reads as TGTGCCTGGAGTGTAGGTCGGGGGTTTACCTATGGCTACACCTTC.

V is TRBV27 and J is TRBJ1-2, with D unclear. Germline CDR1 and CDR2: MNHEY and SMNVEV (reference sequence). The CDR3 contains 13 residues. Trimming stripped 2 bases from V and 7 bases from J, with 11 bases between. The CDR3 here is CASSLSGRSGYTF. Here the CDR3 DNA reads TGTGCCAGCAGTTTAAGTGGGAGGTCTGGCTACACCTTC.

The CDR3 protein is CASSVGGQMTYEQYF. In DNA, the CDR3 is TGTGCCAGCAGCGTAGGCGGGCAGATGACCTACGAGCAGTACTTC. The chain joins TRBV9 to TRBJ2-7; TRBD2 might be the D (5 bases). From germline, CDR1 is SGDLS and CDR2 YYNGEE. This CDR3 spans 15 amino acids. V was pared by 0 bases and J by 2 bases, with 12 bases between.